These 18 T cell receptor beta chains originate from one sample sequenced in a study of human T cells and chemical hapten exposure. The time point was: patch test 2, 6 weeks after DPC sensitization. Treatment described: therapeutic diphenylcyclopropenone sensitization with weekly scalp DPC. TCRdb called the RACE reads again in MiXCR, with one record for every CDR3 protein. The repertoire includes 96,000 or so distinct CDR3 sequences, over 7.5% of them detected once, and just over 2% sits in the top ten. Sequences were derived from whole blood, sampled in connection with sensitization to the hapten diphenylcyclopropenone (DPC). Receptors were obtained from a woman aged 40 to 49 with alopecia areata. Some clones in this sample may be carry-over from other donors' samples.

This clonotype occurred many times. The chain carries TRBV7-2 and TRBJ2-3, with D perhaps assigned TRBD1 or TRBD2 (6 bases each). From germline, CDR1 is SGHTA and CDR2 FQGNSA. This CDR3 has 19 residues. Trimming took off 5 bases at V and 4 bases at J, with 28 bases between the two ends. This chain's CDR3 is CASSHSRGHYVRGPDTQYF. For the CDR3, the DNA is TGTGCCAGCAGCCATTCCCGCGGTCACTACGTCCGGGGGCCAGATACGCAGTATTTT.

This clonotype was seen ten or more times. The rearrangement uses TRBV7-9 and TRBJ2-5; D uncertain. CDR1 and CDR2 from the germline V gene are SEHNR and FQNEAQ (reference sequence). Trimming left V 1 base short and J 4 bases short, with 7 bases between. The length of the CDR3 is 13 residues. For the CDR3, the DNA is TGTGCCAGCAGCTTAGGGCAACTAGAGACCCAGTACTTC. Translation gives CASSLGQLETQYF. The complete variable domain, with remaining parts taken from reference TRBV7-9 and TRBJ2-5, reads DTGVSQNPRHKITKRGQNVTFRCDPISEHNRLYWYRQTLGQGPEFLTYFQNEAQLEKSRLLSDRFSAERPKGSFSTLEIQRTEQGDSAMYLCASSLGQLETQYFGPGTRLLVL.

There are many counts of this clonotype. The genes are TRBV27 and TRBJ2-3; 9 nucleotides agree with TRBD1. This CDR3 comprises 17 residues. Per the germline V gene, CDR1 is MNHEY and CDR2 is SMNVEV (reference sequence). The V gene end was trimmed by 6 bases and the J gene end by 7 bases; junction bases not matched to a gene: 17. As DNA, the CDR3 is TGTGCCAGCAGCTATAGGGAACCGGGACAGGGTTGGTATACGCAGTATTTT. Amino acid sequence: CASSYREPGQGWYTQYF.

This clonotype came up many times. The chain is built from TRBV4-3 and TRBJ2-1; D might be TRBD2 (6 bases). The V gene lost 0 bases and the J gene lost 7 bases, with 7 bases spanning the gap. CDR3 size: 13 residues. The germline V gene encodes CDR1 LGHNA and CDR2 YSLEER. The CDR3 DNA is TGCGCCAGCAGCCAAGAGGAGGGGAATGAGCAGTTCTTC. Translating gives CASSQEEGNEQFF.

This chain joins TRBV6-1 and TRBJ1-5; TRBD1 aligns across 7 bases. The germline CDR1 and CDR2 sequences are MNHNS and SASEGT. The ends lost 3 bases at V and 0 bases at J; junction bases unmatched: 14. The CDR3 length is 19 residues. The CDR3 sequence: CASSDSAAGGSYSNQPQHF. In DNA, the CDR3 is TGTGCCAGCAGTGATTCAGCGGCAGGGGGTTCCTATAGCAATCAGCCCCAGCATTTT.

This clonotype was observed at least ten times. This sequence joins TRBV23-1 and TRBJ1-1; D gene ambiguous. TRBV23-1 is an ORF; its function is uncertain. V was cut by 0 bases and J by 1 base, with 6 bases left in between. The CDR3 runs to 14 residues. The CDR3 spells CASSQSNENTEAFF. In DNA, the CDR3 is TGCGCCAGCAGTCAATCGAACGAGAACACTGAAGCTTTCTTT.

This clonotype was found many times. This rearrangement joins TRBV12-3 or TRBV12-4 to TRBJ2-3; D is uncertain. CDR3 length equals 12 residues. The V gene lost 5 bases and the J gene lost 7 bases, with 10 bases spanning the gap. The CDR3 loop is CASSPDGYTQYF. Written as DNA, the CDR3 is TGTGCCAGCAGTCCCGACGGGTATACGCAGTATTTT.

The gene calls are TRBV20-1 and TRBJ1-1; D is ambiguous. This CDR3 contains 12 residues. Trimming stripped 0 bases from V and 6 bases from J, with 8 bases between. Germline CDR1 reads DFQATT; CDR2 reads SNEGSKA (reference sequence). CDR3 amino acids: CSARDKPPEAFF. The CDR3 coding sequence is TGCAGTGCTAGAGATAAACCCCCTGAAGCTTTCTTT.

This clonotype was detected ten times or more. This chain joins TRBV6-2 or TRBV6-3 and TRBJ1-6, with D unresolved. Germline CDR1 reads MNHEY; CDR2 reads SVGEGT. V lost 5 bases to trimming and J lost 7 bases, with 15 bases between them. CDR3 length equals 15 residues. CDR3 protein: CASSALGVGNSPLHF. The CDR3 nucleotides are TGTGCCAGCAGTGCCTTGGGTGTTGGAAATTCACCCCTCCACTTT.

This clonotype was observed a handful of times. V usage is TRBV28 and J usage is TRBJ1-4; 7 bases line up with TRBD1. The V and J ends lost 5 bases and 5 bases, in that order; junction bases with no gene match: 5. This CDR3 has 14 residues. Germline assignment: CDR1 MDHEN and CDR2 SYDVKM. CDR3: CASSHRGANEKLFF. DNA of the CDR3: TGTGCCAGCAGTCACAGGGGAGCGAATGAAAAACTGTTTTTT.

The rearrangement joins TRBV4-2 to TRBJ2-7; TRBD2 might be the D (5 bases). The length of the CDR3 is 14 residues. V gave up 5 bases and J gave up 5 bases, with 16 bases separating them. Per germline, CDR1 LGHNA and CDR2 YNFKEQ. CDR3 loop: CASSKGWTVNEQYF. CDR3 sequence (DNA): TGTGCCAGCAGCAAAGGGTGGACTGTGAACGAGCAGTACTTC.

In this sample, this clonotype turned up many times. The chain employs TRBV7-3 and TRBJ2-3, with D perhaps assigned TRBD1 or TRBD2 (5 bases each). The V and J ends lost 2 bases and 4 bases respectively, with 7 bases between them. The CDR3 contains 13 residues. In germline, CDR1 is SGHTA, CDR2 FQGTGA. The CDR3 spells CASSLGDADTQYF. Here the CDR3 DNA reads TGTGCCAGCAGCTTAGGGGACGCAGATACGCAGTATTTT.

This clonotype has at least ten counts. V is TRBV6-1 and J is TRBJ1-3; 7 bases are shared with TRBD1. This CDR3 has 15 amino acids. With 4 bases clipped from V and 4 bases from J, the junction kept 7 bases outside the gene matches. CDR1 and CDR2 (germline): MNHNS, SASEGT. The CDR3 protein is CASSAQGQLGNTIYF. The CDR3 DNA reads TGTGCCAGCAGTGCCCAGGGACAGCTGGGAAACACCATATATTTT.

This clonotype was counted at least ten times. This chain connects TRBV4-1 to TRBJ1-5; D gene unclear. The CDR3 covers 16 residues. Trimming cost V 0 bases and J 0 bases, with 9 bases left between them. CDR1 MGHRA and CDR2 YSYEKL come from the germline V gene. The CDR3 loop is CASSQELGNSNQPQHF. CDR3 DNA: TGCGCCAGCAGCCAAGAGTTAGGGAATAGCAATCAGCCCCAGCATTTT.

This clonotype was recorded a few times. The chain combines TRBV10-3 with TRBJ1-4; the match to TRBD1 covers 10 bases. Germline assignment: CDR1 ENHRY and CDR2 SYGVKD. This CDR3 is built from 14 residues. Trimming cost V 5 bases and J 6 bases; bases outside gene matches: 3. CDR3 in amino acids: CAISRGTGDEKLFF. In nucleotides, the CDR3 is TGTGCCATCAGTCGCGGGACAGGGGATGAAAAACTGTTTTTT.

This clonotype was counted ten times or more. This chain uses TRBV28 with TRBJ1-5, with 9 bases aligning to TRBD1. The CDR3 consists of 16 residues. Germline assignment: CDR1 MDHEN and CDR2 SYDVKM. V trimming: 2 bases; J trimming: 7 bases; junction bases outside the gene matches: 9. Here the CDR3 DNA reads TGTGCCAGCAGTTTAAATATCGGGACAGGGTGGCAGCCCCAGCATTTT. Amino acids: CASSLNIGTGWQPQHF.

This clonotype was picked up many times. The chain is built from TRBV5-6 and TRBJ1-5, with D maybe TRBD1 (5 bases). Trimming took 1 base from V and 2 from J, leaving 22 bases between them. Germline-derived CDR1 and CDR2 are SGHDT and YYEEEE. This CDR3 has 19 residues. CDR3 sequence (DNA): TGTGCCAGCAGCTTGTGGGAACAGGTAGTGAATTTGGGCAATCAGCCCCAGCATTTT. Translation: CASSLWEQVVNLGNQPQHF.

For the CDR3, the DNA is TGTGCCAGCAGCAAAGGTACAGACATTTCTACCGGGGAGCTGTTTTTT. This codes for CASSKGTDISTGELFF. The chain recombines TRBV21-1 with TRBJ2-2. TRBV21-1 constitutes a pseudogene. CDR3 length equals 16 residues.